This T cell receptor (beta chain) was sequenced in a study of vaccination and CD4 T cells after COVID-19 (dated 2022 in TCRdb). In the study overall: The convalescent cohort comprised six males and four females, including two Hispanic individuals, seven Caucasians, two Asians and one multiracial person. Two doses of either the Pfizer-BioNTech BNT162b2 vaccine (n=8) or the Moderna mRNA-1273 vaccine (n=2) were administered to participants. Post-COVID blood samples were collected from convalescent patients a median of roughly 100 days after diagnosis, with a range of about 30 to 161 days. Post-vaccine blood samples were taken a median of 72 days after the second vaccine dose, with a range of about 12 to 250 days. Overlapping spike peptide pools from SARS-CoV-2 and from the common cold coronaviruses HCoV-NL63, HCoV-OC43 and HCoV-229E were used as culture stimuli. As controls, cultures received a CEFX viral epitope pool (the positive control), an HIV-1 Nef peptide pool (the negative control), or no peptide at all. In approximately eleven COVID-19 convalescent patients and a handful of infection-naive healthy vaccine recipients, the spike-specific CD4+ TCR repertoire before mRNA vaccination was compared with the repertoire after mRNA vaccination.

Overall results and qualifications from the work: Nearly all vaccine-specific clones in convalescent patients (304 of 307) were mono-reactive for SARS-CoV-2 spike rather than cross-reactive with common cold coronaviruses. Only a relatively small number of convalescent patients were included in the study, and early timepoints following natural infection were not analyzed. Among the post-vaccine SARS-CoV-2-reactive clones in convalescent patients, a median about 86% showed up only after vaccination, which suggests vaccine-specific priming. The median number of SARS-CoV-2-reactive clonotypes rose from around 20 after infection to 38 after vaccination, but the change was not significant.

The treatment or condition label of this sample denotes: approximately 9-day PBMC culture with coronavirus spike peptide pools or control peptides (ViraFEST assay). The ViraFEST assay was used in the study, in which antigen-specific T cells were expanded with peptide pools and expanded clonotypes were subsequently identified by TCR sequencing. The absence of prior SARS-CoV-2 infection in healthy vaccine recipients was confirmed by negative nucleocapsid antibody tests before and after vaccination. Each well held approximately 2 million PBMCs cultured in IMDM containing approximately 5% human AB serum and approximately 10 IU/ml IL-2, with roughly 10 ug/ml peptide pools added. Half of the culture medium was replaced with fresh IL-2-containing medium on days 3 and 7. Once the cells had been in culture for over nine days, the EasySep CD4+ T cell isolation kit was used to isolate CD4+ T cells by negative selection. Ficoll-Paque Plus gradient centrifugation was used to isolate PBMCs from whole blood, and the isolated PBMCs were then either used fresh or cryopreserved at -140C. Culture conditions were generally each tested in triplicate wells.

Looking up the germline V gene yields CDR1 MNHEY and CDR2 SVGEGT. From its cysteine to its phenylalanine, the CDR3 spans 19 amino acids. Only the CDR3 DNA is retained, 57 bases long and in frame from the first base. Cut back by 6 bases and 2 bases, the V and J ends lie 23 bases apart. A few counts support this clonotype. Its antigen specificity is not known. No base qualities exist here, and no much larger clone lies one base off it. The library was generated by PCR. DNA from cultured CD4+ T cells underwent TCR sequencing with the Oncomine TCR Beta short-read assay at the Johns Hopkins FTIC core. Genomic DNA was extracted from the cultured CD4+ T cells with the QIAamp micro DNA kit. Oncomine TCR Beta libraries from cultured CD4+ T cells were pooled with unique dual indexes and sequenced on an Illumina iSeq 100. On the study's bioinformatics: Non-productive sequences were removed, and CDR3s not starting with C, not ending with F or W, or shorter than 7 amino acids were discarded. The MANAFEST web application was used to identify antigen-specific clonotypes by comparing peptide-stimulated wells against reference wells and other culture wells. Positive clones required FDR below 0.05, an odds ratio above 5, and productive frequency above 0.1% in at least two of three replicate wells. Cross-reactive clonotypes were defined as significantly expanded in both SARS-CoV-2 spike wells and at least one common cold coronavirus spike condition. CDR3 homology was assessed with Levenshtein distances (stringdist) and unrooted phylogenetic trees (ape) in R version 3.6.1. In TCRdb, the public reads were trimmed at Q25 with fastp and aligned with MiXCR, with productive beta chains retained. Rows with a matching CDR3 protein are joined into one entry that keeps the most common DNA and genes. The V and J calls were determined by TCRdb, not by the authors. The sample table contains fewer than 25,000 distinct CDR3 sequences; only one count was recorded for about 38% of them. The leading ten clones occupy roughly 18% of the sample.

The sample here was CD4+ T cells from blood, cultured in vitro, taken before SARS-CoV-2 vaccination. This receptor was taken from a human donor who received a COVID-19 vaccine. Recombination joined TRBV6-2 or TRBV6-3 with TRBJ2-6; the best D guess is TRBD1, with 6 bases matching. The DNA sequence reads TGTGCCAGCAGCCTATCCGGACAGCGCCTTTACGCTGGGGCCAACGTCCTGACTTTC. Its coded protein is CASSLSGQRLYAGANVLTF.